The next 30 T cell receptor beta chains were all read from a single sample in a study of cytomegalovirus exposure and HLA in healthy donors. The primer mix had 60 Vbeta and 13 Jbeta primers. Clones were read by immunoSEQ multiplex PCR, and TCRdb kept only the in-frame ones, dropping some. This table holds fewer than 180,000 clones, 79% found once. Input material: PBMCs. These TCRs come from a man aged 50 to 60 in good health and CMV-seropositive.

The rearrangement links TRBV9 to TRBJ2-1; D is possibly TRBD1 (5 bases). Trimming stripped 0 bases from V and 9 bases from J, with 13 bases between. The CDR3 runs 14 residues. The germline V gene has CDR1 SGDLS and CDR2 YYNGEE. The CDR3 sequence: CASSVARVPREQFF. CDR3 nucleotides: TGTGCCAGCAGCGTAGCCAGGGTCCCTCGTGAGCAGTTCTTC.

This clone was picked up one time. This same CDR3 is encoded by further DNA sequences in the sample. The J gene is TRBJ1-4, the V gene TRBV7-8; 7 bases match TRBD1. Looked up from germline, CDR1 is SGHVS and CDR2 is FQNEAQ. V lost 3 bases and J lost 4; bases outside the gene matches: 2. This CDR3 comprises 14 residues. The CDR3 DNA follows: TGTGCCAGCAGCTTGGGACAGTATAATGAAAAACTGTTTTTT. This codes for CASSLGQYNEKLFF. The full variable domain, in which reference TRBV7-8 and TRBJ1-4 provide the parts outside the CDR3, is GAGVSQSPRYKVAKRGQDVALRCDPISGHVSLFWYQQALGQGPEFLTYFQNEAQLDKSGLPSDRFFAERPEGSVSTLKIQRTQQEDSAVYLCASSLGQYNEKLFFGSGTQLSVL.

This chain uses TRBV5-1 with TRBJ1-2; D possibly corresponds to TRBD1 (6 bases). With 1 base removed from V and 0 bases from J, the gap between germline ends came to 10 bases. From germline, CDR1 is SGHRS and CDR2 YFSETQ. The CDR3 has 15 residues. CDR3 loop: CASSLKQGANYGYTF. As DNA, the CDR3 is TGCGCCAGCAGCTTGAAACAGGGCGCTAACTATGGCTACACCTTC. Based on the CDR3 plus reference TRBV5-1 and TRBJ1-2, the full variable domain is KAGVTQTPRYLIKTRGQQVTLSCSPISGHRSVSWYQQTPGQGLQFLFEYFSETQRNKGNFPGRFSGRQFSNSRSEMNVSTLELGDSALYLCASSLKQGANYGYTFGSGTRLTVV.

About this clone itself: At the DNA level, this CDR3 is encoded by other sequences in the same sample as well. The V and J genes are TRBV30 and TRBJ1-5; maybe TRBD1 (5 bases). Germline values: CDR1 GTSNPN, CDR2 SVGIG (reference sequence). The CDR3 spans 14 residues. V lost 2 bases and J lost 5, with 13 bases in between. This CDR3 reads CAWSHGGTHQPQHF. The CDR3 DNA reads TGTGCCTGGAGTCACGGGGGTACCCATCAGCCCCAGCATTTT.

As regards this clone: A far larger clone is one nucleotide away, so this likely arose from a read error. V and J are TRBV7-5 and TRBJ2-7; the table's TRBD2 call for D was not verified on the DNA. TRBV7-5 is flagged as a pseudogene. CDR3 length equals 11 residues. The CDR3 DNA sequence: TGTGCCAGCAGCTTAGTCTCCGAGCAGTACTTC. It codes for CASSLVSEQYF.

The genes are TRBV6-1 and TRBJ1-1; 8 bases agree with TRBD1. With V trimmed by 0 bases and J by 5 bases, 8 bases remained unmatched. The CDR3 is made up of 16 amino acids. Per germline, CDR1 MNHNS and CDR2 SASEGT. CDR3 protein: CASSEADGQGETEAFF. The DNA of the CDR3 is TGTGCCAGCAGTGAAGCAGACGGACAGGGAGAAACTGAAGCTTTCTTT.

This clone was picked up one time. The CDR3 DNA follows: TGTGCCAGCAGCTTAATTGGTGCTAGCAACAATGAGCAGTTCTTC. Translated, it gives CASSLIGASNNEQFF. The rearrangement joins TRBV7-3 to TRBJ2-1; the D gene is possibly TRBD2 (5 bases). Trimming stripped 1 base from V and 5 bases from J, with 12 bases between. Per the germline V gene, CDR1 is SGHTA and CDR2 is FQGTGA. The CDR3 has 15 residues.

V usage is TRBV19 and J usage is TRBJ2-3; 7 bases are a match to TRBD1. CDR1 and CDR2 (germline): LNHDA, SQIVND (reference sequence). This CDR3 has 16 amino acids. V lost 0 bases and J lost 5; bases outside the gene matches: 8. In DNA form, the CDR3 reads TGTGCCAGTAGTATAGATCGGAGACAGGGTGAAGATACGCAGTATTTT. It yields the protein CASSIDRRQGEDTQYF.

The gene calls are TRBV28 and TRBJ2-7; 7 bases agree with TRBD1. The CDR3 is 11 amino acids. V gave up 5 bases and J gave up 12 bases; unmatched junction bases: 7. The germline gives CDR1 MDHEN, CDR2 SYDVKM. CDR3 protein: CASSRDSDPYF. As DNA, the CDR3 is TGTGCCAGCAGTCGGGACAGCGATCCGTACTTC.

The V and J genes are TRBV2 and TRBJ1-2; D is uncertain. Germline CDR1 reads SNHLY; CDR2 reads FYNNEI. This CDR3 is 13 amino acids long. With 5 bases removed from V and 0 bases from J, the gap between germline ends came to 7 bases. The DNA for the CDR3 is TGTGCCAGCAGTAAAGATACTAACTATGGCTACACCTTC. Residues: CASSKDTNYGYTF.

This chain connects TRBV27 to TRBJ1-1, with 9 bases aligning to TRBD1. CDR3 length equals 16 residues. Looked up from germline, CDR1 is MNHEY and CDR2 is SMNVEV (reference sequence). Trimming took 0 bases from V and 1 from J; bases not matched to a gene: 3. The DNA of the CDR3 is TGTGCCAGCAGTTTATCTTGGACAGGGGAGAACACTGAAGCTTTCTTT. This gives the protein CASSLSWTGENTEAFF.

The genes are TRBV7-6 and TRBJ2-7, with 8 bases lining up with TRBD1. The V gene end was trimmed by 5 bases and the J gene end by 3 bases; junction bases not matched to a gene: 6. CDR3 length: 14 amino acids. The germline gives CDR1 SGHVS, CDR2 FNYEAQ. CDR3 coding DNA: TGTGCCAGCAGCGCTACTACAGGGGGCTACGAGCAGTACTTC. As protein: CASSATTGGYEQYF. The entire variable domain, with the rest obtained from reference TRBV7-6 and TRBJ2-7, is as follows: GAGVSQSPRYKVTKRGQDVALRCDPISGHVSLYWYRQALGQGPEFLTYFNYEAQQDKSGLPNDRFSAERPEGSISTLTIQRTEQRDSAMYRCASSATTGGYEQYFGPGTRLTVT.

This chain joins TRBV29-1 and TRBJ1-1, with 10 bases fitting TRBD1. This CDR3 has 15 amino acids. Germline values: CDR1 SQVTM, CDR2 ANQGSEA. Trimming cost V 4 bases and J 4 bases; bases outside gene matches: 9. CDR3 loop: CSVGNRTGGATEAFF. The CDR3 nucleotides read TGCAGCGTTGGCAATAGGACAGGGGGTGCCACTGAAGCTTTCTTT.

The chain links TRBV29-1 to TRBJ1-3; possible D gene TRBD1, 5 bases. Trimming took 4 bases from V and 0 from J, leaving 19 bases between them. This CDR3 has 17 amino acids. Germline V lookup: CDR1 SQVTM, CDR2 ANQGSEA. Here the CDR3 reads CSVVMRGEGASGNTIYF. For the CDR3, the DNA is TGCAGCGTTGTTATGCGGGGGGAGGGAGCCTCTGGAAACACCATATATTTT.

This clone was found a few times. The chain uses TRBV30 and TRBJ1-2; tentatively, D is TRBD1 (5 bases). Per the germline V gene, CDR1 is GTSNPN and CDR2 is SVGIG (reference sequence). V was clipped by 0 bases and J by 3 bases, with 14 bases between them. The length of the CDR3 is 15 residues. CDR3 sequence: CAWSVGRGLDYGYTF. The CDR3 DNA reads as TGTGCCTGGAGTGTTGGTAGGGGCCTTGACTATGGCTACACCTTC.

V usage is TRBV27 and J usage is TRBJ1-2; 9 bases match TRBD1. The V gene's germline CDR1 is MNHEY and CDR2 SMNVEV (reference sequence). Trimming took 5 bases from V and 8 from J; bases not matched to a gene: 12. The CDR3 has 15 residues. The CDR3 bases are TGTGCCAGCAGTCCCCCCTCGACAGGGGGACGCGGCTACACCTTC. Translation gives CASSPPSTGGRGYTF.

The chain combines TRBV11-3 with TRBJ2-1, with TRBD1 matching over 9 bases. The V and J ends lost 3 bases and 3 bases, in that order; junction bases with no gene match: 3. The germline V gene has CDR1 SGHNT and CDR2 YENEEA. The CDR3 runs 15 residues. CDR3 residues: CASSLGTGNYNEQFF. The CDR3 DNA is TGTGCCAGCAGCTTGGGGACAGGGAACTACAATGAGCAGTTCTTC.

V gene TRBV5-1 combines with J gene TRBJ2-3; 10 positions agree with TRBD2. CDR3 length: 14 amino acids. The ends lost 2 bases at V and 4 bases at J; junction bases unmatched: 1. Germline CDR1 is SGHRS and CDR2 is YFSETQ. The CDR3 coding sequence is TGCGCCAGCAGCTTTGGGACTAGCGCAGATACGCAGTATTTT. This sequence encodes CASSFGTSADTQYF.

This clone was counted only a few times. The chain recombines TRBV30 with TRBJ2-7; D may be TRBD1 (5 bases). This CDR3 is built from 13 residues. CDR1 and CDR2 (germline): GTSNPN, SVGIG (reference sequence). Trimming removed 5 bases from V and 3 bases from J, with 14 bases in between. The CDR3 DNA is TGTGCCTGGTCTGCAGGGTCCCTCTACGAGCAGTACTTC. The encoded protein is CAWSAGSLYEQYF.

This clone was seen a single time. The chain links TRBV29-1 to TRBJ1-2; TRBD1 might be the D (5 bases). CDR3 length equals 16 residues. In germline, CDR1 is SQVTM, CDR2 ANQGSEA. Trimming took 6 bases from V and 3 from J, leaving 23 bases between them. CDR3 in amino acids: CSVRGGGARIDYGYTF. The DNA of the CDR3 is TGCAGCGTGAGGGGCGGAGGGGCGCGCATCGACTATGGCTACACCTTC.

V gene TRBV4-1 combines with J gene TRBJ2-2, with D possibly TRBD2 on 6 matching bases. CDR1 and CDR2 (germline): MGHRA, YSYEKL. This CDR3 spans 16 amino acids. V was pared by 3 bases and J by 5 bases, with 16 bases between. The CDR3 coding sequence is TGCGCCAGCAGCCAGCCCCGTCAAGGAGGGACCGGGGAGCTGTTTTTT. Its protein is CASSQPRQGGTGELFF.

This chain uses TRBV14 with TRBJ2-1; 9 bases align to TRBD2. In germline, CDR1 is SGHDN, CDR2 FVKESK. With 4 bases clipped from V and 1 base from J, the junction kept 2 bases outside the gene matches. This CDR3 spans 15 amino acids. CDR3 nucleotides: TGTGCCAGCAGCCCAGCGGGAGGATCCTACAATGAGCAGTTCTTC. Translation gives CASSPAGGSYNEQFF.

The V call is TRBV9, the J call TRBJ2-7; weak D call: TRBD2 (6 bases). The CDR3 contains 14 residues. The germline V gene has CDR1 SGDLS and CDR2 YYNGEE. V was trimmed by 4 bases and J by 3 bases, leaving 14 bases between them. The CDR3 DNA follows: TGTGCCAGCAGCCCCCGCCCCGGGGGCTACGAGCAGTACTTC. Protein product: CASSPRPGGYEQYF. Drawing the rest from reference TRBV9 and TRBJ2-7, the complete variable domain is DSGVTQTPKHLITATGQRVTLRCSPRSGDLSVYWYQQSLDQGLQFLIQYYNGEERAKGNILERFSAQQFPDLHSELNLSSLELGDSALYFCASSPRPGGYEQYFGPGTRLTVT.

The chain combines TRBV27 with TRBJ1-2; D might be TRBD1 (5 bases). The germline V and J ends were trimmed by 2 bases and 4 bases, with 11 bases remaining between them. The CDR3 is 14 amino acids. The germline V gene has CDR1 MNHEY and CDR2 SMNVEV (reference sequence). CDR3 DNA sequence: TGTGCCAGCAGTTTAGCCGACAGCCCCTATGGCTACACCTTC. This translates into CASSLADSPYGYTF.

This chain links TRBV5-1 with TRBJ1-2; TRBD1 might be the D (6 bases). This CDR3 region has 16 residues. CDR1 and CDR2 (germline): SGHRS, YFSETQ. Trimming took 4 bases from V and 6 from J, leaving 22 bases between them. The CDR3 DNA sequence: TGCGCCAGCAGCCGGAACCCGGACAGCTTATCTAATGGCTACACCTTC. Translation: CASSRNPDSLSNGYTF.

The chain combines TRBV19 with TRBJ1-5; 9 positions match TRBD1. In germline, CDR1 is LNHDA, CDR2 SQIVND (reference sequence). This CDR3 spans 14 amino acids. V lost 5 bases and J lost 6; bases outside the gene matches: 5. The CDR3 region is CASSADRGTQPQHF. The CDR3 nucleotides read TGTGCCAGTAGTGCCGACAGGGGGACTCAGCCCCAGCATTTT.

The gene calls are TRBV10-3 and TRBJ2-7; TRBD1 agrees at 8 bases. The germline CDR1 and CDR2 sequences are ENHRY and SYGVKD. The CDR3 has 13 residues. V was pared by 2 bases and J by 6 bases, with 3 bases of the junction left unmatched. The CDR3 here is CAISEADRGEQYF. CDR3 coding DNA: TGTGCCATCAGTGAGGCTGACAGGGGCGAGCAGTACTTC.

The chain uses TRBV5-1 and TRBJ2-7; D ambiguous. Trimming removed 4 bases from V and 2 bases from J, with 13 bases in between. Germline V lookup: CDR1 SGHRS, CDR2 YFSETQ. The CDR3 sequence is 14 residues long. The CDR3 DNA sequence: TGCGCCAGCAGCACGCAGGTAAAAGCCTACGAGCAGTACTTC. It encodes CASSTQVKAYEQYF.

This chain connects TRBV5-1 to TRBJ2-3; 13 bases match TRBD2. There are 16 residues in the CDR3. CDR1 SGHRS and CDR2 YFSETQ come from the germline V gene. The junction had 1 base not matched to a gene; V was cut back by 3 bases and J by 0 bases. CDR3 nucleotides: TGCGCCAGCAGCTCGGGACTAGCGGGAAGCACAGATACGCAGTATTTT. This gives the protein CASSSGLAGSTDTQYF. The entire variable domain, with the rest obtained from reference TRBV5-1 and TRBJ2-3, is as follows: KAGVTQTPRYLIKTRGQQVTLSCSPISGHRSVSWYQQTPGQGLQFLFEYFSETQRNKGNFPGRFSGRQFSNSRSEMNVSTLELGDSALYLCASSSGLAGSTDTQYFGPGTRLTVL.

The chain links TRBV5-1 to TRBJ2-5; D is undetermined. V was clipped by 0 bases and J by 0 bases, with 3 bases between them. Per the germline V gene, CDR1 is SGHRS and CDR2 is YFSETQ. This CDR3 is built from 13 residues. In DNA, the CDR3 is TGCGCCAGCAGCTTGGACTACCAAGAGACCCAGTACTTC. Its protein product is CASSLDYQETQYF.